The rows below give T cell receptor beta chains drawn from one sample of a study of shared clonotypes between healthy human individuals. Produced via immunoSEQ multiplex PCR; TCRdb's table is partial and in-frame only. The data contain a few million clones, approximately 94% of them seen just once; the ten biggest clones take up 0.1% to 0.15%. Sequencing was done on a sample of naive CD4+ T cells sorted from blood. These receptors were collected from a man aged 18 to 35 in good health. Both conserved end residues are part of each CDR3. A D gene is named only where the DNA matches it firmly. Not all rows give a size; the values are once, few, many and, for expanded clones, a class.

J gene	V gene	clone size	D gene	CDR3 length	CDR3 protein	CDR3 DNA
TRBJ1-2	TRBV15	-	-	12	CATSQDNYGYTF	TGTGCCACCAGCCAGGACAACTATGGCTACACCTTC
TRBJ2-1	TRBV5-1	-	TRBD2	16	CASSFYGLARVGEQFF	TGCGCCAGCAGCTTCTATGGACTAGCGAGGGTAGGTGAGCAGTTCTTC
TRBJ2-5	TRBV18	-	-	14	CASSPQGVGETQYF	TGTGCCAGCTCACCCCAGGGAGTGGGCGAGACCCAGTACTTC
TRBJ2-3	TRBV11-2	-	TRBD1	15	CASSLNSGGLDTQYF	TGTGCCAGCAGTTTGAACTCAGGGGGCCTAGATACGCAGTATTTT
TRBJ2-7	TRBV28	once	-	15	CASSPAGGRAYEQYF	TGTGCCAGCAGCCCCGCAGGTGGTCGCGCCTACGAGCAGTACTTC
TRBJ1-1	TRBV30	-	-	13	CAWSLGQLTEAFF	TGTGCCTGGAGTCTTGGACAGCTTACTGAAGCTTTCTTT
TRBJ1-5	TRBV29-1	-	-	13	CSARGGDNQPQHF	TGCAGCGCGCGGGGAGGGGATAATCAGCCCCAGCATTTT
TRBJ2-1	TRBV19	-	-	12	CASSISGDEQFF	TGTGCCAGTAGTATTTCAGGGGATGAGCAGTTCTTC
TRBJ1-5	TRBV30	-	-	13	CAWSGGGRQPQHF	TGTGCCTGGAGTGGGGGGGGACGGCAGCCCCAGCATTTT
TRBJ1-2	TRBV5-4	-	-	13	CASSLVRDYGYTF	TGTGCCAGCAGCTTGGTCAGGGACTATGGCTACACCTTC
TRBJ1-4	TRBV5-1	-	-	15	CASSLAGGPNEKLFF	TGCGCCAGCAGCTTAGCCGGGGGCCCGAATGAAAAACTGTTTTTT
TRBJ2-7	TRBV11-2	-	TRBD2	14	CASTPTSGSYEQYF	TGTGCCAGCACCCCCACTAGCGGGAGCTACGAGCAGTACTTC
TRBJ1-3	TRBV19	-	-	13	CASRQHSGNTIYF	TGTGCCAGTAGACAGCACTCTGGAAACACCATATATTTT
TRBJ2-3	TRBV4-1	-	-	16	CASSQYGSVAPDTQYF	TGCGCCAGCAGCCAATACGGGTCAGTCGCACCAGATACGCAGTATTTT
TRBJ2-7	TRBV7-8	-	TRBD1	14	CASSRTGAVYEQYF	TGTGCCAGCAGCCGGACAGGGGCTGTCTACGAGCAGTACTTC
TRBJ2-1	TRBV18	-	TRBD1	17	CASSATPGTGVYNEQFF	TGTGCCAGCTCAGCGACTCCCGGGACAGGGGTCTACAATGAGCAGTTCTTC
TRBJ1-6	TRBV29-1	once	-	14	CSVGTGTDNSPLHF	TGCAGCGTTGGTACAGGGACCGACAATTCACCCCTCCACTTT
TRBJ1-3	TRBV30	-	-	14	CAWSRQISGNTIYF	TGTGCCTGGAGTCGGCAGATCTCTGGAAACACCATATATTTT
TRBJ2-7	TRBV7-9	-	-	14	CVSGGPGQGGEQYF	TGTGTCAGCGGGGGTCCGGGACAGGGAGGAGAGCAGTACTTC
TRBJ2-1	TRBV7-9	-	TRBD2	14	CASSSTSPRDEQFF	TGTGCCAGCAGTTCGACTAGCCCGAGGGATGAGCAGTTCTTC
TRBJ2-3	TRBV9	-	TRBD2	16	CASSVGTSGVSDTQYF	TGTGCCAGCAGCGTAGGGACTAGCGGGGTCTCAGATACGCAGTATTTT
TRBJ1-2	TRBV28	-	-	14	CASSSNLDSYGYTF	TGTGCCAGCAGCTCTAATTTAGACTCCTATGGCTACACCTTC
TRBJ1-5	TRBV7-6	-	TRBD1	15	CASSATGDSNQPQHF	TGTGCCAGCAGCGCGACAGGGGATAGCAATCAGCCCCAGCATTTT
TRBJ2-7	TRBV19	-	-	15	CASSISEGRPYEQYF	TGTGCCAGTAGTATTTCCGAGGGGCGTCCCTACGAGCAGTACTTC
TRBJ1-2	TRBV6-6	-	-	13	CASSSGQPYGYTF	TGTGCCAGCAGTTCAGGGCAGCCCTATGGCTACACCTTC
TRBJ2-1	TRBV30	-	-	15	CAWSTRGFRQDEQFF	TGTGCCTGGAGTACTAGGGGATTTCGCCAAGATGAGCAGTTCTTC
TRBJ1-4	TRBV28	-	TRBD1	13	CASKQGGNEKLFF	TGTGCCAGCAAGCAAGGGGGCAATGAAAAACTGTTTTTT
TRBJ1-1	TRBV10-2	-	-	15	CASSDGGLGDTEAFF	TGCGCCAGCAGTGACGGGGGGCTAGGGGACACTGAAGCTTTCTTT
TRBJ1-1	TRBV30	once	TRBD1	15	CAWSGRQGTSTEAFF	TGTGCCTGGAGTGGACGACAGGGGACGAGCACTGAAGCTTTCTTT